This TCR beta chain was sequenced during a study of identifying expanded T cells in peripheral blood. The CDR3 extends over 14 amino acids. V lost 4 bases, J lost 5 bases, and 14 bases lay in between. Germline-derived CDR1 and CDR2 are SSHAT and FNYEAQ (reference sequence). Clones were read by immunoSEQ multiplex PCR, and TCRdb kept only the in-frame ones, dropping some. The table has about 130,000 clones, less than 90% seen once. Comment on this clone: Its antigen is not known.

Healthy donors had no documented immune events, such as infections, while sampled. Study conclusions and caveats: Differentially abundant clones: around 1.1 between replicates, 15 to 17 at around 2 weeks, 19 to 20 at four. Across healthy donors, higher total template counts meant significantly greater approximately two-week count variance.

The chain combines TRBV7-7 with TRBJ2-5; maybe TRBD2 (5 bases). The TCR comes from a person aged 18 to 75 in good health. The specimen was blood. The CDR3 loop reads CASSSTGGWETQYF. The CDR3 DNA reads as TGTGCCAGCAGCTCCACGGGCGGGTGGGAGACCCAGTACTTC.